This T cell receptor (beta chain) was obtained from a study of vaccination effects on CD4 cells after COVID-19. Broader study findings: Late post-vaccination, clones induced by infection and those induced by vaccine underwent marked clonal contraction.

Produced via immunoSEQ multiplex PCR; TCRdb's table is partial and in-frame only. The table shows about 31,000 clones, with 55% to 75% occurring only once. Sequencing followed a ViraFEST assay step that expanded antigen-specific CD4+ T cells with viral peptide pools. Around day 10 of culture, CD4+ T cells were separated out. Negative nucleocapsid antibody tests before and after vaccination confirmed no previous SARS-CoV-2 infection. The researchers cultured some 2.1 million PBMC per well with approximately 11 IU/ml IL-2 and about 10 ug/ml peptides. Cultures got half-medium changes with IL-2 on days 3 and 7. A remark on this clone: Its antigen is undetermined.

The V gene's germline CDR1 is MGHRA and CDR2 YSYEKL. Trimming removed 3 bases from V and 7 bases from J; junction bases left unmatched: 9. This CDR3 comprises 16 residues. The sequencing here drew on CD4+ T cells from PBMCs cultured with HCoV-229E spike peptides, taken before COVID-19 vaccination. This chain connects TRBV4-1 to TRBJ2-1; 10 nucleotides line up with TRBD1. The TCR was taken from a human donor who received a COVID-19 vaccine. The CDR3 sequence: CASSHEDRGLRNEQFF. The CDR3 DNA reads as TGCGCCAGCAGCCATGAAGACAGGGGGCTCAGGAATGAGCAGTTCTTC.